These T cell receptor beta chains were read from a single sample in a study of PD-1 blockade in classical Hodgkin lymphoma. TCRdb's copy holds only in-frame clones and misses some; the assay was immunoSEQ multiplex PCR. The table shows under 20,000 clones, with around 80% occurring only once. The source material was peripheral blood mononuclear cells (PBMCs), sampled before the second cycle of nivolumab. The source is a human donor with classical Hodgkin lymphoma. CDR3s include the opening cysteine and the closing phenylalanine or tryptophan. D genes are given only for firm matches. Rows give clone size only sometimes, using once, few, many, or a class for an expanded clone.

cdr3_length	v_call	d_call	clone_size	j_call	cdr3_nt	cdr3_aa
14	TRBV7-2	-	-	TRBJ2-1	TGTGCCAGCAGCTTGCCGTACACCTACAATGAGCAGTTCTTC	CASSLPYTYNEQFF
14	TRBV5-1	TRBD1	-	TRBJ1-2	TGCGCCAGCAGCTTGGCGGTACAGGGGCATGGCTACACCTTC	CASSLAVQGHGYTF
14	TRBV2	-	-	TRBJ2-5	TGTGCCAGCAGTGAACAGGGGGAGGCAGAGACCCAGTACTTC	CASSEQGEAETQYF
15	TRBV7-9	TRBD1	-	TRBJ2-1	TGTGCCAGCAGCCCCCGGGACAGAGGGAACAATGAGCAGTTCTTC	CASSPRDRGNNEQFF
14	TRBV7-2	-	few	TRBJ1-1	TGTGCCAGCGGCCCAGCTTACGGGAACACTGAAGCTTTCTTT	CASGPAYGNTEAFF
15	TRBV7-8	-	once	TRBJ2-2	TGTGCCAGCAAGAAACCCCAGGATAACACCGGGGAGCTGTTTTTT	CASKKPQDNTGELFF
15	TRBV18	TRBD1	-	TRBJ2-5	TGTGCCAGCTCACGGCCGGGACAGGGAATCGAGACCCAGTACTTC	CASSRPGQGIETQYF
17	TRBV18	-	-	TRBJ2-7	TGTGCCAGCTCACCGACGACAGTCGCAGGAAATCAGGACGAGCAGTACTTC	CASSPTTVAGNQDEQYF
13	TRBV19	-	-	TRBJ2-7	TGTGCCAGTAGTATCGTAGTGGGGGACGAGCAGTACTTC	CASSIVVGDEQYF
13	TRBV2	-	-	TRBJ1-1	TGTGCCAGCAGTTCCGACGGGAACACTGAAGCTTTCTTT	CASSSDGNTEAFF
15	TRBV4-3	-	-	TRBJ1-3	TGCGCCAGCAGCCAGGACGGGAACTCTGGAAACACCATATATTTT	CASSQDGNSGNTIYF
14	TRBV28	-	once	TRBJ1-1	TGTGCCAGCAATGGGTGGCCCATGAACACTGAAGCTTTCTTT	CASNGWPMNTEAFF
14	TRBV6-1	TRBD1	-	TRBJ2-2	TGTGCCAGCAGTGGGACAGGGCACACCGGGGAGCTGTTTTTT	CASSGTGHTGELFF
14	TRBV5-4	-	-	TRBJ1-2	TGTGCCAGCAGGACCCAGGGGTCTAACTATGGCTACACCTTC	CASRTQGSNYGYTF
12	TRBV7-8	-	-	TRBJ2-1	TGTGCCAGCAGCTTAGGGTGGGGTGAGCAGTTCTTC	CASSLGWGEQFF
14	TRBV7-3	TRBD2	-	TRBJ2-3	TGTGCCAGCAGCCCAGGGACTAGCGGGGATACGCAGTATTTT	CASSPGTSGDTQYF
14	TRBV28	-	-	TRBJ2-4	TGTGCCAGCAGGGGGACACCCTCAGGGAACATTCAGTACTTC	CASRGTPSGNIQYF
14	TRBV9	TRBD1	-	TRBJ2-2	TGTGCCAGCGGGGACAGGGAAGACACCGGGGAGCTGTTTTTT	CASGDREDTGELFF
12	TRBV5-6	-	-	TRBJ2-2	TGTGCCAGCAGCGGATTGCCCGGGGAGCTGTTTTTT	CASSGLPGELFF
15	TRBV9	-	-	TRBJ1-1	TGTGCCAGCAGCCCGACTCTTCGGTGGAACACTGAAGCTTTCTTT	CASSPTLRWNTEAFF
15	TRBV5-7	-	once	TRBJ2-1	TGTGCCAGCAGCTTTCAGGGTGGGTCCTACAATGAGCAGTTCTTC	CASSFQGGSYNEQFF
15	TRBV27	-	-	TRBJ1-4	TGTGCCAGCAGTTTATGGGGGAGGACTAATGAAAAACTGTTTTTT	CASSLWGRTNEKLFF
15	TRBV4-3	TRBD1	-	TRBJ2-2	TGCGCCAGCAGCCAAGGGGACAGATACACCGGGGAGCTGTTTTTT	CASSQGDRYTGELFF
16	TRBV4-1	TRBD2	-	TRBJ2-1	TGCGCCAGCAGCAAGGGACTAGCGGGGTCCCACAATGAGCAGTTCTTC	CASSKGLAGSHNEQFF
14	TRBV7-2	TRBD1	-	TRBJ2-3	TGTGCCAGCAGATCCGACAGGGCCGCAGATACGCAGTATTTT	CASRSDRAADTQYF
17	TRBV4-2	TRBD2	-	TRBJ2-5	TGTGCCAGCAGCAAATCCGGGACTAGCGGGGCCCCGGAGACCCAGTACTTC	CASSKSGTSGAPETQYF
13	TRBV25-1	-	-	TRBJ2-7	TGTGCCAGCAGTGCGATACACGACTACGAGCAGTACTTC	CASSAIHDYEQYF
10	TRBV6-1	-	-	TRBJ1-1	TGTGCCACCAAAGCGTCTGAAGCTTTCTTT	CATKASEAFF
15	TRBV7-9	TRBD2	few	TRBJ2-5	TGTGCCAGCAGATCTGGACTAGCGGGGCCCGAGACCCAGTACTTC	CASRSGLAGPETQYF
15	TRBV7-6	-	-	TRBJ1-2	TGTGCCAGCAGCCCCTTAACTCGAAAGACCTATGGCTACACCTTC	CASSPLTRKTYGYTF
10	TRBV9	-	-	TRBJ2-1	TGTGCCAGCAGCGTGGGGGAGCAGTTCTTC	CASSVGEQFF
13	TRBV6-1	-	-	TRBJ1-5	TGTGCCAGCAGTGAAGACCGGAATCAGCCCCAGCATTTT	CASSEDRNQPQHF
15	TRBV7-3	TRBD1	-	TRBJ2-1	TGTGCCAGCAGCACAGACAGGGGGGTTAACAATGAGCAGTTCTTC	CASSTDRGVNNEQFF
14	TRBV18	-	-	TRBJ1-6	TGTGCCAGCTCACCGGACAGAAATAATTCACCCCTCCACTTT	CASSPDRNNSPLHF
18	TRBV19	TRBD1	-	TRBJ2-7	TGTGCCAGTAGCCACCCCATCGGACAGGGCGGATGGAACTACGAGCAGTACTTC	CASSHPIGQGGWNYEQYF
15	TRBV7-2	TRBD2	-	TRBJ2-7	TGTGCCACCAAGCTGTCCCGCGGGGGGGAGCATGAGCAGTACTTC	CATKLSRGGEHEQYF
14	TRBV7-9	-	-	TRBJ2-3	TGTGCCAGCAGCTTAGTGGGAGGCACAGATACGCAGTATTTT	CASSLVGGTDTQYF
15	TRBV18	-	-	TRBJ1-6	TGTGCCAGCTCAGTCGGGGTCGCCTATAATTCACCCCTCCACTTT	CASSVGVAYNSPLHF
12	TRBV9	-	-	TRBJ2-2	TGTGCCAGCAGCTTGACTAATGCGGAGCTGTTTTTT	CASSLTNAELFF
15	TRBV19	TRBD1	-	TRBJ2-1	TGTGCCAGTAGTAGACAGGGGGGAATTTACAATGAGCAGTTCTTC	CASSRQGGIYNEQFF
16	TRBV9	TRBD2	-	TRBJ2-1	TGTGCCAGCAGTCGCCAAGGAGGACTAGTCTACAATGAGCAGTTCTTC	CASSRQGGLVYNEQFF
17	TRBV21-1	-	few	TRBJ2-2	TGTGCCAGCTGCTGGGAGGGGACCGAATTTTCCGCGGGGGAGCTGTTTTTT	CASCWEGTEFSAGELFF
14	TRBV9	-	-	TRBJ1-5	TGTGCCAGCAGCGTAGATGGGGCAGGTCAGCCCCAGCATTTT	CASSVDGAGQPQHF
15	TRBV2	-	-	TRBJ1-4	TGTGCCAGCAGTGAAGCGCAGGCAGAAAATGAAAAACTGTTTTTT	CASSEAQAENEKLFF
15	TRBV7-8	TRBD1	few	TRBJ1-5	TGTGCCAGCAGGATGGACAGGGGAGGCAATCAGCCCCAGCATTTT	CASRMDRGGNQPQHF
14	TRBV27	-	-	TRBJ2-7	TGTGCCAGCAGTCTCAGAGCAAGGTCAGGGGAGCAGTACTTC	CASSLRARSGEQYF
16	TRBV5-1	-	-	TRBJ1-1	TGCGCCAGCAGCTTGGCTACAGGGTCCCTTTTTACTGAAGCTTTCTTT	CASSLATGSLFTEAFF
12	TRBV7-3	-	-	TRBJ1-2	TGTGCCAGCAGCTCGAAGGTGGATGGCTACACCTTC	CASSSKVDGYTF
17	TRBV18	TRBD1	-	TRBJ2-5	TGTGCCAGCTCACTATTTGAGGACAGGGTTCCGCAAGAGACCCAGTACTTC	CASSLFEDRVPQETQYF
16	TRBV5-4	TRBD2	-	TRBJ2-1	TGTGCCAGCAGCTTAGCGGGGGGGAGCTCCTACAATGAGCAGTTCTTC	CASSLAGGSSYNEQFF
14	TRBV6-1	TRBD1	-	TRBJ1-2	TGTGCCAGCAGTGATTGGACAGGGGGCGGTGGCTACACCTTC	CASSDWTGGGGYTF
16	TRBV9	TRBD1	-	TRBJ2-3	TGTGCCAGCAGCGTAGAGGGGGGACAGGGGACAGATACGCAGTATTTT	CASSVEGGQGTDTQYF
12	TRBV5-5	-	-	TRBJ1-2	TGTGCCAGCACCTTCGACGACTATGGCTACACCTTC	CASTFDDYGYTF
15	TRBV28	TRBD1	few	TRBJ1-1	TGTGCCAGCAGTTCGACCGGAACAGGGGATCAGACGGCTTTCTTT	CASSSTGTGDQTAFF
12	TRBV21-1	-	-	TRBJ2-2	TGTGCCAGACTGTCCAGGGTCGGGGAGCTGTTTTTT	CARLSRVGELFF
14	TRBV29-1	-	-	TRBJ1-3	TGCAGCGTCCTATCGGGGGGCTCTGGAAACACCATATATTTT	CSVLSGGSGNTIYF
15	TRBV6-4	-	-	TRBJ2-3	TGTGCCAGCAGTGTACAGGGAGAGGTCACAGATACGCAGTATTTT	CASSVQGEVTDTQYF